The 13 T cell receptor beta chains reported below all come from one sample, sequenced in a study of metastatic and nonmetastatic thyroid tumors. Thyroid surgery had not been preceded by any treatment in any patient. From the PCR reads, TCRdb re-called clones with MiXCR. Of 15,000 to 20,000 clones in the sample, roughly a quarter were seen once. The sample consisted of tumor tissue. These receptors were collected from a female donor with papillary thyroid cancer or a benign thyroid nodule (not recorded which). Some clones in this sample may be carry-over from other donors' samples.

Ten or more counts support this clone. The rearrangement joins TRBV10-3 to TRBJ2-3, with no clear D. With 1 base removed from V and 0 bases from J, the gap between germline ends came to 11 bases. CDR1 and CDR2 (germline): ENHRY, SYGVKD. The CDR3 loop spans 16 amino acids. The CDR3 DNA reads TGTGCCATCAGTGAGTTGGTGGGCCTCAGCACAGATACGCAGTATTTT. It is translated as CAISELVGLSTDTQYF.

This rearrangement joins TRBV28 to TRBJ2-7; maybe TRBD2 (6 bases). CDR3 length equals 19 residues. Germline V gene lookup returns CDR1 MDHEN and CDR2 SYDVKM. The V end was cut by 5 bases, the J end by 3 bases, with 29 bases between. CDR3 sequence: CASSPEGPSGGQGVYEQYF. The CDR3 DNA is TGTGCCAGCAGTCCCGAAGGTCCAAGCGGAGGGCAGGGCGTCTACGAGCAGTACTTC.

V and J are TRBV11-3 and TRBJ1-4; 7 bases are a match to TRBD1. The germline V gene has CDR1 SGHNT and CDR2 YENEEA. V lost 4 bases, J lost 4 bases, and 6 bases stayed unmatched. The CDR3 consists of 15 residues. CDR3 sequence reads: CASSSQDRVNEKLFF. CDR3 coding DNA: TGTGCCAGCAGCTCCCAAGACAGGGTTAATGAAAAACTGTTTTTT.

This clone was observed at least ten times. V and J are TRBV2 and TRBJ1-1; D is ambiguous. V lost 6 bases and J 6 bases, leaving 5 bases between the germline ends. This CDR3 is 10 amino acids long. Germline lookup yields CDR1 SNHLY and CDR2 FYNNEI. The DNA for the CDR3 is TGTGCCAGCAGAAAAGCTGAAGCTTTCTTT. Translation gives CASRKAEAFF. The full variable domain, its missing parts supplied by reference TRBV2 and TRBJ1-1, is EPEVTQTPSHQVTQMGQEVILRCVPISNHLYFYWYRQILGQKVEFLVSFYNNEISEKSEIFDDQFSVERPDGSNFTLKIRSTKLEDSAMYFCASRKAEAFFGQGTRLTVV.

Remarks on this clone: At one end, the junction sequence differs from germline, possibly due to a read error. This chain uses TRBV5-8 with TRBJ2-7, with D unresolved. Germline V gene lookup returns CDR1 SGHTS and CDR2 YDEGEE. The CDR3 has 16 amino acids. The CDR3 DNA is TGTGCCAGCAGCTTGGCCCTAGTTGACCGCTCCTACGAGCATTACTTC. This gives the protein CASSLALVDRSYEHYF.

CDR3 loop: CASRAWGGGYNEQFF. CDR3 sequence (DNA): TGTGCCAGCAGGGCTTGGGGGGGAGGATACAATGAGCAGTTCTTC. The chain has TRBV12-3 or TRBV12-4 and TRBJ2-1; TRBD2 matches 7 bases. The ends lost 6 bases at V and 4 bases at J; junction bases unmatched: 9. This CDR3 contains 15 residues.

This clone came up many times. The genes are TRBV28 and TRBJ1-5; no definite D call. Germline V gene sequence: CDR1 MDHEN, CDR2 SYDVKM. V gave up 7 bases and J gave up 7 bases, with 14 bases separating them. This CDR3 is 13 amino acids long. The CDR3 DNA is TGTGCCAGCAAGCCCTTTTTGGAGCAGCCCCAGCATTTT. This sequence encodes CASKPFLEQPQHF.

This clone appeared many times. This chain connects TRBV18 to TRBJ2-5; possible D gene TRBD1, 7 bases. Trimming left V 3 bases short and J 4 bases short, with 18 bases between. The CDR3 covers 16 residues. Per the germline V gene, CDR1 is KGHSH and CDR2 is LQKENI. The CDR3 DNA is TGTGCCAGCTCACCCATGGGACAGTTCGGGGGAGAGACCCAGTACTTC. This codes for CASSPMGQFGGETQYF.

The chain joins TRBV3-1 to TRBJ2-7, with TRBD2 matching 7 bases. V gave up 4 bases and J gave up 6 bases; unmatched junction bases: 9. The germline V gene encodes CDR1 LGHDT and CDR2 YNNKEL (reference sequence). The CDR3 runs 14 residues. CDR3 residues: CASSRSGGGVEQYF. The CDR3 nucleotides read TGTGCCAGCAGCCGCTCGGGAGGAGGCGTCGAGCAGTACTTC.

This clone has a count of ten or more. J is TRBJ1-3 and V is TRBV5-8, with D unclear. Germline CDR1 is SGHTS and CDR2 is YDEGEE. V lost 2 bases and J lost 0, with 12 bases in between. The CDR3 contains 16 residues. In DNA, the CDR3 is TGTGCCAGCAGCTTTTATCTAGGGAACTCTGGAAACACCATATATTTT. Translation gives CASSFYLGNSGNTIYF.

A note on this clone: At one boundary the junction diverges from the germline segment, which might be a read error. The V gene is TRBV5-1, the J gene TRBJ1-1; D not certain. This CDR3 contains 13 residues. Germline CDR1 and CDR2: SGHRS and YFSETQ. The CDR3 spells CASGSLGNTEASF. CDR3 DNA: TGCGCCAGCGGCTCTTTGGGGAACACTGAAGCTTCCTTT.

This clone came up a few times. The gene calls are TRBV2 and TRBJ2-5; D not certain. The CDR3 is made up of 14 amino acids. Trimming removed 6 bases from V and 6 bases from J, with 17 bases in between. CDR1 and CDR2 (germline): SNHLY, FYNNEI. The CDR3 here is CASSYTDRLQTQYF. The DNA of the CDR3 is TGTGCCAGCAGCTACACCGATAGGTTACAGACCCAGTACTTC.

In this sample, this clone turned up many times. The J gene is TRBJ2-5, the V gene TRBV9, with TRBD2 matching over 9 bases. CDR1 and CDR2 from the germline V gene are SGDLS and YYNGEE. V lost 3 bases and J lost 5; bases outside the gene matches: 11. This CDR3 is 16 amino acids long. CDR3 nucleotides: TGTGCCAGCAGCGCTGGGACTAGCAGTCATACGGAGACCCAGTACTTC. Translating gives CASSAGTSSHTETQYF.